This T cell receptor beta chain was identified in a study of blood T cell repertoires in COVID-19. Libraries were prepared by immunoSEQ multiplex PCR; TCRdb keeps only in-frame clonotypes and omits some of them. The repertoire holds 95,000 to 100,000 clones, with approximately 87% as singletons. Per germline, CDR1 SGHAT and CDR2 FQNNGV. Deletions cut 5 bases from V and 6 bases from J, with 17 bases between. The CDR3 is 15 residues long. This TCR derives from a woman younger than 45 with acute or convalescent COVID-19. Sequencing input: peripheral blood. The V call is TRBV11-2, the J call TRBJ1-5; tentative D call: TRBD1 (5 bases). CDR3 DNA: TGTGCCAGCAGCCCCCACGGGGGAGGTGGTCAGCCCCAGCATTTT. Amino acids: CASSPHGGGGQPQHF.